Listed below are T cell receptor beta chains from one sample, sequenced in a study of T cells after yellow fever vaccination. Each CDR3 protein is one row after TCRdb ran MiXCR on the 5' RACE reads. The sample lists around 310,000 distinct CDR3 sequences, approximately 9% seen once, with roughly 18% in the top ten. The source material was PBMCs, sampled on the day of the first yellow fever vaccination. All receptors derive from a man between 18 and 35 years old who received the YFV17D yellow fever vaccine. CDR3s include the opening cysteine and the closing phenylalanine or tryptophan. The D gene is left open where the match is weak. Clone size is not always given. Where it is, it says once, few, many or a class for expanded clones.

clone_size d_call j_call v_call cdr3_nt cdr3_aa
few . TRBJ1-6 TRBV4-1 TGCGCCAGCAGCCCCCCAGGGGTGGGGAATTCACCCCTCCACTTT CASSPPGVGNSPLHF
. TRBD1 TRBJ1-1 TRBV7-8 TGTGCCAGCAGCTTAGCGGGACAGTTGAACACTGAAGCTTTCTTT CASSLAGQLNTEAFF
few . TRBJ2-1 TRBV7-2 TGTGCCAGCAGCTCGGACAATTACAATGAGCAGTTCTTC CASSSDNYNEQFF
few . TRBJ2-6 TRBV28 TGTGCCAGCAGTGACGCAATCTCTGGGGCCAACGTCCTGACTTTC CASSDAISGANVLTF
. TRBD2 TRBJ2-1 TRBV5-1 TGCGCCAGCACCCCGACTAGCGGGGGGGCGGGTGAGCAGTTCTTC CASTPTSGGAGEQFF
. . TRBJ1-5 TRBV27 TGTGCCAGCAGTTTTGAAGGTGGCCAGCATTTT CASSFEGGQHF
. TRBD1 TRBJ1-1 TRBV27 TGTGCCAGCAGGCGGCAGGGGGCGAATCCTGAAGCTTTCTTT CASRRQGANPEAFF
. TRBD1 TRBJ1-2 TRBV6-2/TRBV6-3 TGTGCCAGCAGACCCGGACAGGGGTCGGCCGGTCGCTACACCTTC CASRPGQGSAGRYTF
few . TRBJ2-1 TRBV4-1 TGCGCCAGCAGCCAACCTACACAGGGCTATGAGCAGTTCTTC CASSQPTQGYEQFF
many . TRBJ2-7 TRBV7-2 TGTGCCAGCAGCTTAGGTCCTGGATCCTACGAGCAGTACTTC CASSLGPGSYEQYF
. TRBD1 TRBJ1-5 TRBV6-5 TGTGCCAGCAGTTACTCCTACCGGGACAGGGCCCTTCGACATTTT CASSYSYRDRALRHF
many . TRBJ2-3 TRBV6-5 TGTGCCAGCAGTTTTCCGGGGCCGCGCGCCCCCGATACGCAGTATTTT CASSFPGPRAPDTQYF
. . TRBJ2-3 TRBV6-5 TGTGCCAGCAGTTACACAGGCAGGGGTGCCACAGATACGCAGTATTTT CASSYTGRGATDTQYF
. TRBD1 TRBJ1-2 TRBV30 TGTGCCTGGAGTGTCGACAGGGGTAGCTACACCTTC CAWSVDRGSYTF
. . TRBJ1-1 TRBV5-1 TGCGCCAGCAGTGACAGGCTGAACACTGAAGCTTTCTTT CASSDRLNTEAFF